This TCR beta chain was profiled in a study of shared clonotypes between healthy human individuals. Recent vaccinations or acute infections were absent in the healthy HIV-negative adult donors. Donors comprised only Caucasian adults living in Nashville, Tennessee. Investigators spread the genomic DNA of each subset evenly over several immunoSEQ plates. Original processing notes: ImmunoSEQ sequences covered only the junction and lacked quality scores; filtering therefore differed. The method was immunoSEQ multiplex PCR; TCRdb's version includes in-frame clones alone and lacks a portion of them. The V and J calls and clone size come from that table; D and trimming were worked out from the DNA. Among roughly 300,000 clones listed, around 87% were seen once. Trimming took 2 bases from V and 3 from J, leaving 32 bases between them. The CDR3 is made up of 21 amino acids. The germline gives CDR1 SGHRS, CDR2 YFSETQ.

Sample: memory CD8+ T cells sorted from blood. Regarding subset: CD45RO+ cells pooled with CCR7-negative TemRA cells. This sequence originates from a man between 18 and 35 years old in good health. The chain joins TRBV5-1 to TRBJ2-5, with D possibly matching TRBD2 (5 bases). The DNA for the CDR3 is TGCGCCAGCAGCTTCCTAAGCCCAACCCACCGCCCACGGGGTACCGAAGAGACCCAGTACTTC. Translated: CASSFLSPTHRPRGTEETQYF.